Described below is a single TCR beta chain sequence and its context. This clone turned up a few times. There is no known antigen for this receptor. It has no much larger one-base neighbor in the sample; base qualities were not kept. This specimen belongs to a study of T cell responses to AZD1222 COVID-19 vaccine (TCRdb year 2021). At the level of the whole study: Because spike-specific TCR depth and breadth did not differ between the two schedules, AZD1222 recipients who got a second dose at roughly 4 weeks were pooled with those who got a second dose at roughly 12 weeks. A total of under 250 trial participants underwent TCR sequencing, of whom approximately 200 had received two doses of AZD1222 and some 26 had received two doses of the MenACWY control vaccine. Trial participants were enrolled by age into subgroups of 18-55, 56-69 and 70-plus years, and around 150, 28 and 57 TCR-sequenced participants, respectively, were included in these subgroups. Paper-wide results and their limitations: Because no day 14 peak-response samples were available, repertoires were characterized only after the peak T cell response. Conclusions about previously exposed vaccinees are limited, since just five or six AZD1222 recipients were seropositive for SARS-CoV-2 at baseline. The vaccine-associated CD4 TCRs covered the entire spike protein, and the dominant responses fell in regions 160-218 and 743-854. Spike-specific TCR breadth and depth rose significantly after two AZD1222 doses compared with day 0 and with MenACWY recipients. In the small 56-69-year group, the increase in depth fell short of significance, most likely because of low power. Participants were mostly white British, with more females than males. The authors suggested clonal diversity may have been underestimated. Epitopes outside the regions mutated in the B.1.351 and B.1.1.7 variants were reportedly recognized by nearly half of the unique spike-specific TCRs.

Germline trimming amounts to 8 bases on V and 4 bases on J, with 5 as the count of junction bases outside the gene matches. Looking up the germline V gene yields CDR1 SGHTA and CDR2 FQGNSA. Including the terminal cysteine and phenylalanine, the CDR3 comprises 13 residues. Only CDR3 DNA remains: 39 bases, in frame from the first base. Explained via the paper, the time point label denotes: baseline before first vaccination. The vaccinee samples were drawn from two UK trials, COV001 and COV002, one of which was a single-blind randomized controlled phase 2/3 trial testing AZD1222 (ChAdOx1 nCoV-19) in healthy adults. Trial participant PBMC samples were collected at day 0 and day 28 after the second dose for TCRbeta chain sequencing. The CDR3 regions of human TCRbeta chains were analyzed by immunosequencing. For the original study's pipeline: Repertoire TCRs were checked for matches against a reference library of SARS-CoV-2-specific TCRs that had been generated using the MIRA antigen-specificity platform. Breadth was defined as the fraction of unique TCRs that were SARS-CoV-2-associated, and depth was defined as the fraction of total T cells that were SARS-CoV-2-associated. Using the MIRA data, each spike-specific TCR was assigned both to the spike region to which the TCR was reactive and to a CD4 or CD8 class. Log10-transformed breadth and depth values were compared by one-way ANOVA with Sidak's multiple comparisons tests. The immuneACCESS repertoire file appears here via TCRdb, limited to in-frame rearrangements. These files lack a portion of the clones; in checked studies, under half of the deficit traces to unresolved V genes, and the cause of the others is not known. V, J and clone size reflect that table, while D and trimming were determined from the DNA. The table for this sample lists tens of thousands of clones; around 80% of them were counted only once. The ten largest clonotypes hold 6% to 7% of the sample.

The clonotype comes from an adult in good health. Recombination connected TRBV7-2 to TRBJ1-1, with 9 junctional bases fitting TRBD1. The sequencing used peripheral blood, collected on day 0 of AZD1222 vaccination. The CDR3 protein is CASGTGMFTEAFF. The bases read TGTGCCAGCGGGACAGGGATGTTCACTGAAGCTTTCTTT. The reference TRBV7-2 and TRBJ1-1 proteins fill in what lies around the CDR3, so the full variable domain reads GAGVSQSPSNKVTEKGKDVELRCDPISGHTALYWYRQSLGQGLEFLIYFQGNSAPDKSGLPSDRFSAERTGGSVSTLTIQRTQQEDSAVYLCASGTGMFTEAFFGQGTRLTVV.